This T cell receptor (beta chain) comes out of a study of blood T cell repertoires in COVID-19. Study context: Samples taken during acute and convalescent COVID-19 were collected in the United States, Italy and Spain. From T cells, B-cell-depleted T cells, or PBMCs came the material, which was cDNA or gDNA.

This clone was picked up one time. The germline gives CDR1 SGHRS, CDR2 YFSETQ. The CDR3 consists of 14 residues. V was pared by 3 bases and J by 4 bases, with 14 bases between. Per the authors' pipeline: Amplification from reference gene primers served as the basis for estimated nucleated cell counts. Using immunoSEQ multiplex PCR, the repertoire was profiled, and TCRdb retains in-frame clones only, with some absent. The DNA gave D and trimming, while V, J and clone size come from that table. Among 130,000 to 150,000 clones listed, around 89% were seen once. The TCR originated in a woman aged 55-69 years with active COVID-19. Material for sequencing was peripheral blood. The rearrangement links TRBV5-1 to TRBJ2-7; D may be TRBD1 (5 bases). This chain's CDR3 is CASSSDWGHYEQYF. The CDR3 DNA sequence: TGCGCCAGCAGCTCGGATTGGGGCCATTACGAGCAGTACTTC. Supplemented by reference TRBV5-1 and TRBJ2-7, the full variable domain reads KAGVTQTPRYLIKTRGQQVTLSCSPISGHRSVSWYQQTPGQGLQFLFEYFSETQRNKGNFPGRFSGRQFSNSRSEMNVSTLELGDSALYLCASSSDWGHYEQYFGPGTRLTVT.